This paragraph covers one T cell receptor beta chain sequence. Data came from immunoSEQ multiplex PCR; TCRdb stores just in-frame clones and leaves some out. The sample has around 45,000 clones, over 75% seen once. Per germline, CDR1 SQVTM and CDR2 ANQGSEA. The CDR3 length is 13 residues. After removal of 3 bases from V and 8 bases from J, the junction contained 5 bases not matched to a gene. The time point here: peak reinfection, 3 to 8 weeks after reinfection detection. Sorted cells were sequenced directly ex vivo without any in vitro expansion. Total naive CD8 T cells were sorted as viable CD3+ CD8+ CD45RO- cells from a couple of donors. The data originate from a study of memory CD8 T cells in hepatitis C reinfection. Turning to the study itself: Chronic HCV followed reinfection in a couple of donors who cleared primary infection. HCV reinfection: RNA-positive following two negative tests at least 60 days apart. Samples at peak reinfection came 3 to 8 weeks post-detection.

This chain uses TRBV29-1 with TRBJ2-1; TRBD2 aligns across 9 bases. Sequencing used naive CD8+ T cells sorted from blood. This sequence was found in a young man with hepatitis C virus infection. The CDR3 sequence is CSVDSRGGHEQFF. CDR3 sequence (DNA): TGCAGCGTTGACTCGCGGGGGGGCCATGAGCAGTTCTTC.